A single sample gave rise to the 8 T cell receptor beta chains below, sequenced in a study of CD8+ T cells in alopecia areata. Isolated RNA was reverse transcribed into cDNA used as the sequencing template. Profiled with immunoSEQ multiplex PCR; TCRdb holds only in-frame clones, not every one. The data hold about 180,000 clones, with approximately 55% observed a single time. Treatment of the sample: oral pan-JAK inhibitor, 5-10 mg twice daily. This sample comprised CD8+ T cells sorted from blood, obtained at week 24, from a patient treated with tofacitinib. The source of these receptors is a human donor with alopecia areata.

This CDR3 reads CAWSTLIDSPLHF. The CDR3 nucleotides are TGTGCCTGGAGCACACTTATCGACTCACCCCTCCACTTT. V gene TRBV30 combines with J gene TRBJ1-6; D is ambiguous. Trimming left V 3 bases short and J 10 bases short, with 13 bases between. Germline-derived CDR1 and CDR2 are GTSNPN and SVGIG (reference sequence). The CDR3 covers 13 residues.

This clone was seen once. V and J are TRBV10-2 and TRBJ2-7; D gene uncertain. The germline V and J ends were trimmed by 3 bases and 3 bases, with 12 bases remaining between them. This CDR3 spans 14 amino acids. In germline, CDR1 is WSHSY, CDR2 SAAADI. CDR3 coding DNA: TGCGCCAGCAGTGAACCCACGGGTATCTACGAGCAGTACTTC. Protein: CASSEPTGIYEQYF.

This clone was recorded a few times. This chain connects TRBV19 to TRBJ1-5; D perhaps matches TRBD1 (5 bases). The V end was cut by 5 bases, the J end by 3 bases, with 17 bases between. The CDR3 totals 16 residues. Per germline, CDR1 LNHDA and CDR2 SQIVND (reference sequence). CDR3 in DNA: TGTGCCAGTAGTGAGGGGCGTGTCAGCTCCAATCAGCCCCAGCATTTT. Encoded protein: CASSEGRVSSNQPQHF.

A few counts support this clone. The rearrangement links TRBV7-6 to TRBJ2-7; TRBD1 agrees at 8 bases. The CDR3 runs 12 residues. CDR1 is SGHVS and CDR2 is FNYEAQ in the germline V gene. Unmatched junction bases numbered 3, after V lost 5 bases and J lost 6 bases. The CDR3 region has the DNA TGTGCCAGCAGCCTGGACAGGGTCGAGCAGTACTTC. Amino acids: CASSLDRVEQYF. The full variable domain, in which reference TRBV7-6 and TRBJ2-7 provide the parts outside the CDR3, is GAGVSQSPRYKVTKRGQDVALRCDPISGHVSLYWYRQALGQGPEFLTYFNYEAQQDKSGLPNDRFSAERPEGSISTLTIQRTEQRDSAMYRCASSLDRVEQYFGPGTRLTVT.

The gene calls are TRBV27 and TRBJ1-1, with 7 bases identical to TRBD1. The CDR3 is made up of 12 amino acids. J was trimmed by 4 bases and V by 10 bases; bases with no gene match: 6. Germline CDR1 is MNHEY and CDR2 is SMNVEV (reference sequence). The CDR3 sequence is CATGDRVTEAFF. The CDR3, as DNA: TGTGCCACCGGAGACAGGGTCACTGAAGCTTTCTTT.

This clone was seen only once. The chain combines TRBV4-3 with TRBJ1-2; D not certain. The CDR3 is 15 amino acids. Per germline, CDR1 LGHNA and CDR2 YSLEER. Trimming cost V 0 bases and J 8 bases, with 16 bases left between them. The CDR3 DNA reads as TGCGCCAGCAGCCAAGATATGCTGAAGTCTATGGGCTACACCTTC. This codes for CASSQDMLKSMGYTF.

V is TRBV30 and J is TRBJ2-1; the match to TRBD2 covers 14 bases. This CDR3 is built from 18 residues. The V gene's germline CDR1 is GTSNPN and CDR2 SVGIG (reference sequence). J lost 2 bases, V lost 0 bases, and 6 bases had no gene match. The CDR3 coding sequence is TGTGCCTGGAGTGTAGGGACTAGCGGGGGAGGGACCTACAATGAGCAGTTCTTC. This translates into CAWSVGTSGGGTYNEQFF.

The CDR3: CASSESPSHGYTF. The CDR3 coding sequence is TGTGCCAGCAGTGAATCCCCATCGCATGGCTACACCTTC. The chain combines TRBV25-1 with TRBJ1-2; D ambiguous. The germline V and J ends were trimmed by 1 base and 6 bases, with 9 bases remaining between them. Germline V gene sequence: CDR1 MGHDK, CDR2 SYGVNS. There are 13 residues in the CDR3.